This T cell receptor beta chain came from a study of Graves' ophthalmopathy and Graves' hyperthyroidism. Study overall: Before any treatment was given, at initial diagnosis, peripheral blood was collected.

Clinical symptoms and serum thyroxine were used for diagnosis; TRAb, thyroid ultrasound and orbital computed tomography were also relied on. Approximately 10 ml of fresh blood yielded the PBMCs by density gradient. Notes on this clonotype: One end of the junction fails to match germline, which may point to a read error.

Per germline, CDR1 MNHNS and CDR2 SASEGT. This CDR3 region has 14 residues. RNA served as the template for amplifying TCR beta CDR3 regions. After a first-round RT-PCR with HTBI primers, a second-round multiplex PCR was run. TCRdb redid the calling of the multiplex PCR reads with MiXCR, one entry per CDR3 protein. The sample consists of 210,000 or so distinct CDR3 sequences, just under 30% of them appearing once. The sequence was obtained from a man aged 45-65 years with Graves' ophthalmopathy. The specimen sequenced was peripheral blood. This chain links TRBV6-1 with TRBJ1-2, with D possibly TRBD1 on 5 matching bases. The CDR3 spells CASTRILGEGPDDF. Written as DNA, the CDR3 is TGTGCCAGCACACGAATCCTAGGGGAAGGACCCGATGACTTC.